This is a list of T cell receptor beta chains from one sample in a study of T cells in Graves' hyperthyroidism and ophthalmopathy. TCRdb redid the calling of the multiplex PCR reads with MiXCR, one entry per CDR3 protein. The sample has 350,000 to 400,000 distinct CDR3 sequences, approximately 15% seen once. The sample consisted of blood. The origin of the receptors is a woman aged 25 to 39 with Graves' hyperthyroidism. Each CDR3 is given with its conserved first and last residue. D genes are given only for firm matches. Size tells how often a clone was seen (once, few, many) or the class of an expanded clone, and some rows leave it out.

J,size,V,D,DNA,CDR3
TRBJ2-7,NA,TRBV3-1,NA,TGTGCCAGCAGCCAAGTTGCAGGCCCCGCCTCCTACGAGCAGTACTTC,CASSQVAGPASYEQYF
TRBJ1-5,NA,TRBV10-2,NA,TGCGCCAGCAGTGAGTCGACTGTCCTGGACCCCCAATATCAGCCCCAGCATTTT,CASSESTVLDPQYQPQHF
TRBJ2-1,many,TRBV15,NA,TGTGCCACCAGCAGAGACCCCGACGGGGGAAGTTACAATGAGCAGTTCTTC,CATSRDPDGGSYNEQFF
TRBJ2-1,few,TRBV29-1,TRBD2,TGCAGCGTCATAGCGGGAGGGTACAATGAGCAGTTCTTC,CSVIAGGYNEQFF
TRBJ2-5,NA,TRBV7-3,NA,TGTGCCAGCAGATCGGGGAACCAAGAGACCCAGTACTTC,CASRSGNQETQYF
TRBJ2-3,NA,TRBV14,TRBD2,TGTGCCAGCAGCCAAGAGGGGCTAGCGGGAGCGTTAGATACGCAGTATTTT,CASSQEGLAGALDTQYF
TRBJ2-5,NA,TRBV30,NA,TGTGCCTGGAGCCTTGGGCCGGAAGAGACCCAGTACTTC,CAWSLGPEETQYF
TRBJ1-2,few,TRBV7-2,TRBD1,TGTGCCAGCAGCTTAGTTGGTTCAGGGGGGGGCGATGGCTACACCTTC,CASSLVGSGGGDGYTF
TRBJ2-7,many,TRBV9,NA,TGTGCCAGCAGCGTAGGTCAGAGCTCCTACGAGCAGTACTTC,CASSVGQSSYEQYF
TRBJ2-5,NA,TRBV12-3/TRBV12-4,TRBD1,TGTGCCAGCAGTTTAGCGTTCACAGGGGCAGAGACCCAGTACTTC,CASSLAFTGAETQYF
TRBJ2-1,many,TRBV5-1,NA,TGCGCCAGCAGCTTGGGAGGGATAAGCTACAATGAGCAGTTCTTC,CASSLGGISYNEQFF
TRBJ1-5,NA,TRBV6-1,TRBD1,TGTGCCAGCAGATCAGGCCTACAGGGGAATCAGCCCCAGCATTTT,CASRSGLQGNQPQHF
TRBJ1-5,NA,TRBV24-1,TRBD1,TGTGCCACCAGTGACACAGAAAGCCAGGGGGCGAAGCATTTT,CATSDTESQGAKHF
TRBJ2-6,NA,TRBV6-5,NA,TGTGCCAGCAGTTACTCGGTCCCTAGCTCTGGGGCCAACGTCCTGACTTTC,CASSYSVPSSGANVLTF
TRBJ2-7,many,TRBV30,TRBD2,TGTGCCTGGAACCATGGGGTTTTGGGGACTACTTGGGAGCAGTACTTC,CAWNHGVLGTTWEQYF
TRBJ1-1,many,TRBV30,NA,TGTGCCGGCGGGACGGGAAAGACTGAAGCTTTCTTT,CAGGTGKTEAFF
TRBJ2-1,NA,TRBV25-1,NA,TGTGCCAGCAAGGAGACGGGAGAGCAGTTCTTC,CASKETGEQFF
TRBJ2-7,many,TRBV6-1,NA,TGTGCCAGCAGTGATAAGGGCTCCTCCTACGAGCAGTACTTC,CASSDKGSSYEQYF
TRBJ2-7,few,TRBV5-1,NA,TGCGCCAGCAGCTTGCGCGGGGCGCTTGAGCAGTACTTC,CASSLRGALEQYF
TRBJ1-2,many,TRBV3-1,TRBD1,TGTGCCAGCAGCCACGGACAGGCCTACTATGGCTACACCTTC,CASSHGQAYYGYTF
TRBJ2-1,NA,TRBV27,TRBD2,TGTGCCAGCAGTCCCGGGACTAGCGGGAGTGATAGTCTTGGGCAGTTCTTC,CASSPGTSGSDSLGQFF
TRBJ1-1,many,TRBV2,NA,TGTGCCAGCAGTGCACAGGAAAACACTGAAGCTTTCTTT,CASSAQENTEAFF
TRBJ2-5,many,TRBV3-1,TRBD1,TGTGCCAGCAGCCAAGATGGGGACAGGGGGCATGAGACCCAGTACTTC,CASSQDGDRGHETQYF
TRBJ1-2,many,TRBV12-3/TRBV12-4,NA,TGTGCCAGCAGTTCGGAAGGGAACTATGGCTACACCTTC,CASSSEGNYGYTF
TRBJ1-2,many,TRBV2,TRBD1,TGTGCCAGCAGGAATCTACGGGACAGGGCCCTTTATGGCTACACCTTC,CASRNLRDRALYGYTF
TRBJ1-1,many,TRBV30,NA,TGTGCCTGGACCTCAAGCATGAACACTGAAGCTTTCTTT,CAWTSSMNTEAFF
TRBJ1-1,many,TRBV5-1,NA,TGCGCCAGCAGCTCATCTATATCCGGGGGGGGAAACACTGAAGCTTTCTTT,CASSSSISGGGNTEAFF
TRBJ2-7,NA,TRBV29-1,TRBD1,TGCAGCGTTGAAGACTACAAGTTCGGGACAGGGTCCTACGAGCAGTACTTC,CSVEDYKFGTGSYEQYF
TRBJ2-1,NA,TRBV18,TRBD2,TGTGCCAGCTCACGCTCAGCGGGAGAAAACAATGAGCAGTTCTTC,CASSRSAGENNEQFF
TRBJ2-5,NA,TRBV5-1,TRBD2,TGCGCCAGCAGCACCGGATGGGGGACTAGCGGACAAGAGACCCAGTACTTC,CASSTGWGTSGQETQYF
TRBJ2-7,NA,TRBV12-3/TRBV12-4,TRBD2,TGTGCCAGCAGTTTGGGGCTAATAGTTTCCTCGAGGACTAGCGCCAAATGGGCCTACGAGCAGTACTTC,CASSLGLIVSSRTSAKWAYEQYF
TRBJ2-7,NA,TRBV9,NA,TGTGCCAGCAGCAAAGGAGGATCCTACGAGCAGTACTTC,CASSKGGSYEQYF
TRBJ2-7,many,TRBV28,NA,TGTGCCAGCAGTTCCCCTCAAGCTGAGAGCTCCTACGAGCAGTACTTC,CASSSPQAESSYEQYF
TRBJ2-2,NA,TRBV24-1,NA,TGTGCCACCAGTGATTACCTACGCGGGTTTTCGAACACCGGGGAGCTGTTTTTT,CATSDYLRGFSNTGELFF
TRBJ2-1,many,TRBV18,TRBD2,TGTGCCAGCTCACCGGGACTAGCAGACTACAATGAGCAGTTCTTC,CASSPGLADYNEQFF
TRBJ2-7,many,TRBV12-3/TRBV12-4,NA,TGTGCCAGCAGTTCCACCCGAGGGGGACGCGAGCAGTACTTC,CASSSTRGGREQYF
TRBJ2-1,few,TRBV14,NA,TGTGCCAGCAACCCCCTCGGAGATTACTACAATGAGCAGTTCTTC,CASNPLGDYYNEQFF
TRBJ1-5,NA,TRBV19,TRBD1,TGTGCCAGTATGGGGACAGTCCTGAACAATCAGCCCCAGCATTTT,CASMGTVLNNQPQHF
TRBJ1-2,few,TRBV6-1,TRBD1,TGTGCCAGCCGCGTACAGGGGGTCAGGGGCTACACCTTC,CASRVQGVRGYTF
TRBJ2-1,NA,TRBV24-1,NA,TGTGCCACCAGTGATTTGACAGCCAATAATTACAATGAGCAGTTCTTC,CATSDLTANNYNEQFF
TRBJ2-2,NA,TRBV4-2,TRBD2,TGTGCCAGCAGCCGAACCCGGACTAGCTACACCGGGGAGCTGTTTTTT,CASSRTRTSYTGELFF